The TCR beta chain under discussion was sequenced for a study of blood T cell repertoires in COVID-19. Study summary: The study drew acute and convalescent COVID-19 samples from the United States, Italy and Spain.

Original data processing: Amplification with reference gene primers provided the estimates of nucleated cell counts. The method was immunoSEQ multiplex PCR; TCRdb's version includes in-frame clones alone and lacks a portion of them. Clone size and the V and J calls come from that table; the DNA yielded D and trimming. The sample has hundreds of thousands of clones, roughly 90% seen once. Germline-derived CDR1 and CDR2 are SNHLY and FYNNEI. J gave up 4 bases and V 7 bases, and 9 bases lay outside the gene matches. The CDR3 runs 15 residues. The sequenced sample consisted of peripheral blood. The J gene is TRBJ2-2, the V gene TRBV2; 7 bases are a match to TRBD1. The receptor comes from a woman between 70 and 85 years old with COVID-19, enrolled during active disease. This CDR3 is CASNPTGTLTGELFF. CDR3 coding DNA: TGTGCCAGCAATCCGACAGGGACCCTCACCGGGGAGCTGTTTTTT. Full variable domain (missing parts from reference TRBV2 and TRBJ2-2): EPEVTQTPSHQVTQMGQEVILRCVPISNHLYFYWYRQILGQKVEFLVSFYNNEISEKSEIFDDQFSVERPDGSNFTLKIRSTKLEDSAMYFCASNPTGTLTGELFFGEGSRLTVL.